The present TCR beta chain was sequenced within a study of type 1 regulatory T cells. For the study at large: An in vitro protocol generated T-allo10, a Tr1-enriched, alloantigen-specific CD4 T cell product.

Study-wide results and caveats: Compared with non-type 1 regulatory T cells, type 1 regulatory T cells showed a more restricted TCR repertoire.

This clonotype was seen only a few times. No antigen is known for it. TCRdb reprocessed the reads via MiXCR and lists one record per CDR3 protein. The sample contains just under 65,000 distinct CDR3 sequences, 49% of which appear only once. Source material: cultured non-Tr1 T cells, either the whole culture or a sorted T cell fraction (not recorded which). The clonotype originates from a human donor in good health.

This CDR3 is CASSSPSGGEYNEQFF. The CDR3 bases are TGCGCCAGCAGCTCCCCTAGCGGGGGTGAATACAATGAGCAGTTCTTC. The V gene is TRBV5-1, the J gene TRBJ2-1, with 10 nucleotides matching TRBD2. The CDR3 loop spans 16 amino acids. CDR1 and CDR2 (germline): SGHRS, YFSETQ. Losses at the gene ends were 3 bases for V and 4 bases for J; bases not matched to a gene: 7.